This entry lists 25 T cell receptor beta chains sequenced from one sample in a study of radiotherapy plus CTLA-4 blockade in lung cancer. TCRdb keeps only in-frame clones here, not all; method: immunoSEQ multiplex PCR. The sample includes 12,000 to 15,000 clones, 72% of them seen just once. The sample in question was peripheral blood, obtained from a patient treated with radiotherapy plus ipilimumab. Receptors originate from a human donor with non-small cell lung cancer whose response to radiotherapy plus ipilimumab could not be evaluated.

V gene TRBV9 combines with J gene TRBJ1-4; maybe TRBD1 (5 bases). This CDR3 has 14 residues. CDR1 is SGDLS and CDR2 is YYNGEE in the germline V gene. Between the trimmed V and J ends, which lost 2 bases and 4 bases, there was a span of 9 bases. DNA of the CDR3: TGTGCCAGCAGCGTTCAGGGTGGTAATGAAAAACTGTTTTTT. Amino acid sequence: CASSVQGGNEKLFF.

The chain links TRBV18 to TRBJ1-1; D uncertain. The V and J ends lost 5 bases and 2 bases respectively, with 9 bases between them. Germline V gene data show CDR1 as KGHSH and CDR2 as LQKENI. The CDR3 spans 13 residues. CDR3 amino acids: CASSSSFNTEAFF. The CDR3 DNA follows: TGTGCCAGCTCATCGAGTTTCAACACTGAAGCTTTCTTT.

The CDR3 nucleotides read TGTGCCAGCACACTGGACAGGGGGCGTACTGAAGCTTTCTTT. This gives the protein CASTLDRGRTEAFF. V is TRBV11-2 and J is TRBJ1-1, with 11 nucleotides matching TRBD1. The V segment lost 7 bases and the J segment 5 bases; nucleotides outside the gene matches: 6. Germline CDR1 reads SGHAT; CDR2 reads FQNNGV. This CDR3 contains 14 residues.

About this clone itself: An end of the junction differs from the germline gene, which may be a read error. The rearrangement uses TRBV13 and TRBJ1-3, with D unclear. The CDR3 length is 15 residues. Germline V lookup: CDR1 PRHDT, CDR2 FYEKMQ (reference sequence). For the CDR3, the DNA is TGTGCCAGCAGCTTAGGCGCTAGCTCTGGAAACACCACATATTTT. Residues: CASSLGASSGNTTYF.

This chain joins TRBV18 and TRBJ2-3; 9 nucleotides match TRBD1. The CDR3 extends over 17 amino acids. The trim removed 6 bases at V and 6 bases at J, leaving 16 bases unmatched. Germline CDR1 KGHSH, CDR2 LQKENI. CDR3: CASSRNNQGQGSDTQYF. The CDR3 DNA reads TGTGCCAGCTCGAGGAATAACCAGGGACAGGGATCGGATACGCAGTATTTT.

DNA of the CDR3: TGTGCCAGCAGCTCAAACGGGGGGGCTGATGAGCAGTTCTTC. Its translation: CASSSNGGADEQFF. The genes are TRBV4-2 and TRBJ2-1, with 8 positions matching TRBD2. The trim removed 5 bases at V and 8 bases at J, leaving 8 bases unmatched. Germline V gene sequence: CDR1 LGHNA, CDR2 YNFKEQ. There are 14 residues in the CDR3.

This chain links TRBV10-2 with TRBJ2-7; 11 nucleotides line up with TRBD2. This CDR3 has 14 amino acids. Germline CDR1 and CDR2: WSHSY and SAAADI. V lost 7 bases and J lost 7; bases outside the gene matches: 9. The CDR3 loop is CASTRPGTSGEQYF. The CDR3 DNA reads TGCGCCAGCACCAGACCCGGGACTAGCGGTGAGCAGTACTTC.

This clone has just one count. This sequence joins TRBV7-8 and TRBJ2-2, with D hard to call. Germline V gene data show CDR1 as SGHVS and CDR2 as FQNEAQ. V dropped 0 bases and J dropped 1 base, with 6 bases sitting between them. The CDR3 totals 15 residues. The DNA for the CDR3 is TGTGCCAGCAGCTTAGCGGTTAGGAACACCGGGGAGCTGTTTTTT. It translates to CASSLAVRNTGELFF.

J is TRBJ2-7 and V is TRBV5-6; 8 bases line up with TRBD1. CDR1 is SGHDT, CDR2 YYEEEE, per germline. This CDR3 spans 14 amino acids. Germline trimming cut 3 bases from V and 3 bases from J; bases unmatched to any gene: 5. CDR3 in DNA: TGTGCCAGCAGCTCAGGGGGCGGGTTCTACGAGCAGTACGTC. This codes for CASSSGGGFYEQYV.

The chain has TRBV7-9 and TRBJ2-3; TRBD2 aligns across 7 bases. Germline trimming cut 4 bases from V and 5 bases from J; bases unmatched to any gene: 6. This CDR3 is built from 14 residues. Germline V gives CDR1 SEHNR, CDR2 FQNEAQ (reference sequence). Written as DNA, the CDR3 is TGTGCCAGCAGCTGGGGGGGGGATGGAGATACGCAGTATTTT. Its translation is CASSWGGDGDTQYF.

This rearrangement joins TRBV9 to TRBJ2-5; 7 bases fit TRBD2. This CDR3 comprises 13 residues. Per germline, CDR1 SGDLS and CDR2 YYNGEE. V trimming: 3 bases; J trimming: 4 bases; junction bases outside the gene matches: 3. This chain's CDR3 is CASSEWGGETQYF. For the CDR3, the DNA is TGTGCCAGCAGCGAGTGGGGGGGAGAGACCCAGTACTTC.

The chain carries TRBV2 and TRBJ2-3, with 8 bases that match TRBD2. V lost 3 bases and J lost 0; bases outside the gene matches: 8. In germline, CDR1 is SNHLY, CDR2 FYNNEI. The CDR3 covers 17 residues. CDR3 coding DNA: TGTGCCAGCAGTGATTCGGGCGGGGGGCTCAGCACAGATACGCAGTATTTT. Its protein product is CASSDSGGGLSTDTQYF.

The V and J genes are TRBV9 and TRBJ1-2, with 8 bases lining up with TRBD1. V shed 3 bases, J shed 4 bases, and the junction held 5 bases outside the gene matches. The germline gives CDR1 SGDLS, CDR2 YYNGEE. The CDR3 contains 14 residues. CDR3 DNA sequence: TGTGCCAGCAGCGACGGACAGGGCTCCTATGGCTACACCTTC. Amino acid sequence: CASSDGQGSYGYTF.

The chain carries TRBV9 and TRBJ1-6, with TRBD1 matching over 7 bases. Germline V gene data show CDR1 as SGDLS and CDR2 as YYNGEE. This CDR3 contains 14 residues. V lost 4 bases, J lost 7 bases, and 5 bases stayed unmatched. The chain's CDR3 is CASSTQGGNSPLHF. CDR3 DNA: TGTGCCAGCAGCACCCAGGGGGGCAATTCACCCCTCCACTTT.

This rearrangement joins TRBV27 to TRBJ2-4, with 8 bases fitting TRBD1. The CDR3 extends over 15 amino acids. V shed 2 bases and J 6 bases; nucleotides not matched to a gene: 6. The V gene's germline CDR1 is MNHEY and CDR2 SMNVEV (reference sequence). The CDR3 nucleotides read TGTGCCAGCAGTTTAGTAGGGACAGGCAGAAACATTCAGTACTTC. This translates into CASSLVGTGRNIQYF.

The chain joins TRBV2 to TRBJ2-7, with 8 nucleotides matching TRBD2. The CDR3 extends over 13 amino acids. Germline V lookup: CDR1 SNHLY, CDR2 FYNNEI. The V segment lost 11 bases and the J segment 2 bases; nucleotides outside the gene matches: 8. The CDR3 region is CASRASGPYEQYV. As DNA, the CDR3 is TGTGCCTCCCGGGCTAGCGGGCCCTACGAGCAGTACGTC.

The V and J genes are TRBV5-1 and TRBJ1-1, with 8 positions matching TRBD1. The V gene end was trimmed by 4 bases and the J gene end by 1 base; junction bases not matched to a gene: 6. Germline CDR1 SGHRS, CDR2 YFSETQ. This CDR3 has 15 amino acids. The CDR3 region is CASSGGQGGNTEAFF. In DNA, the CDR3 is TGCGCCAGCAGCGGCGGACAGGGAGGGAACACTGAAGCTTTCTTT.

J is TRBJ1-2 and V is TRBV18; D ambiguous. Trimming removed 2 bases at V and 4 bases at J, with 14 bases between. The CDR3 is 15 residues long. Germline V gene lookup returns CDR1 KGHSH and CDR2 LQKENI. The CDR3 coding sequence is TGTGCCAGCTCACCAAACAGCGGATTCTCCTATGGCTACACCTTC. Translated: CASSPNSGFSYGYTF. Looking up the rest from reference TRBV18 and TRBJ1-2 gives the full variable domain: NAGVMQNPRHLVRRRGQEARLRCSPMKGHSHVYWYRQLPEEGLKFMVYLQKENIIDESGMPKERFSAEFPKEGPSILRIQQVVRGDSAAYFCASSPNSGFSYGYTFGSGTRLTVV.

This clone was observed a handful of times. V is TRBV6-5 and J is TRBJ1-3; D is uncertain. Germline CDR1 reads MNHEY; CDR2 reads SVGAGI. Deletions cut 5 bases from V and 3 bases from J, with 8 bases between. The CDR3 consists of 13 residues. CDR3: CASSPFLGNTIYF. As DNA, the CDR3 is TGTGCCAGCAGTCCCTTCCTTGGAAACACCATATATTTT.

The chain combines TRBV25-1 with TRBJ1-2; possibly TRBD1 for D (6 bases). The CDR3 is made up of 15 amino acids. Germline V gene sequence: CDR1 MGHDK, CDR2 SYGVNS. V lost 0 bases to trimming and J lost 8 bases, with 16 bases between them. CDR3 residues: CASSEYGTPRYGYTF. The CDR3, as DNA: TGTGCCAGCAGTGAATATGGGACACCGCGGTACGGCTACACCTTC.

The chain couples TRBV29-1 to TRBJ2-2; 10 bases align to TRBD1. This CDR3 has 13 residues. The junction had 6 bases not matched to a gene; V was cut back by 7 bases and J by 7 bases. CDR1 SQVTM and CDR2 ANQGSEA come from the germline V gene. The CDR3 coding sequence is TGCAGCGGGACGGGACAGGGGTACGGGGAGCTGTTTTTT. Protein product: CSGTGQGYGELFF.

This chain connects TRBV5-4 to TRBJ2-1, with D tentatively TRBD2 (7 bases). CDR1 is SGHNT, CDR2 YYREEE, per germline (reference sequence). The CDR3 spans 16 residues. Trimming cost V 5 bases and J 0 bases, with 15 bases left between them. Written as DNA, the CDR3 is TGTGCCAGCAGTCTGGCGGGGGACAACTCCTACAATGAGCAGTTCTTC. Protein product: CASSLAGDNSYNEQFF.

The V gene is TRBV11-2, the J gene TRBJ1-2, with 7 bases lining up with TRBD1. The CDR3 extends over 13 amino acids. V lost 4 bases, J lost 5 bases, and 4 bases stayed unmatched. The germline V gene has CDR1 SGHAT and CDR2 FQNNGV. The CDR3 sequence: CASSSDRDYGYTF. The CDR3 coding sequence is TGTGCCAGCAGCTCCGACAGGGATTATGGCTACACCTTC.

The chain carries TRBV2 and TRBJ1-6; 9 bases are a match to TRBD1. V was clipped by 6 bases and J by 7 bases; unmatched bases: 4. The V gene's germline CDR1 is SNHLY and CDR2 FYNNEI. This CDR3 is built from 14 residues. The CDR3 protein is CASSDGQGNSPLHF. The CDR3 DNA sequence: TGTGCCAGCAGCGATGGACAGGGGAATTCACCCCTCCACTTT.

This chain connects TRBV5-1 to TRBJ1-5, with D tentatively TRBD1 (6 bases). V gave up 2 bases and J gave up 5 bases, with 14 bases separating them. Germline V gives CDR1 SGHRS, CDR2 YFSETQ. This CDR3 comprises 15 residues. CDR3 nucleotide sequence: TGCGCCAGCAGCTTAGCCGGGACACTAGATCAGCCCCAGCATTTT. It translates to CASSLAGTLDQPQHF.